The 28 T cell receptor beta chains reported below all come from one sample, sequenced in a study of PD-1 blockade in mismatch repair-deficient tumors. Assay used: immunoSEQ multiplex PCR; TCRdb lists only in-frame clones, some missing. Of approximately 50,000 clones in the sample, around 82% were seen once. The source was peripheral blood, collected 4 weeks after starting pembrolizumab. Receptors were obtained from an adult with mismatch repair-deficient cancer.

CDR3 protein: CASSLEGQAPYEQYF. CDR3 bases: TGCGCCAGCAGCTTGGAGGGACAGGCCCCCTACGAGCAGTACTTC. The chain recombines TRBV5-1 with TRBJ2-7, with 8 nucleotides matching TRBD1. The CDR3 covers 15 residues. Germline CDR1 reads SGHRS; CDR2 reads YFSETQ. V was clipped by 0 bases and J by 2 bases; unmatched bases: 4.

The V call is TRBV4-2, the J call TRBJ2-7; D is uncertain. Germline V gives CDR1 LGHNA, CDR2 YNFKEQ. Trimming shortened V by 2 bases and J by 1 base, and 12 bases separated the two germline ends. This CDR3 contains 15 residues. CDR3 region: CASSQYAGSSYEQYF. DNA of the CDR3: TGTGCCAGCAGCCAATATGCAGGCAGTTCCTACGAGCAGTACTTC.

V gene TRBV6-5 combines with J gene TRBJ1-5; D remains ambiguous. The ends were cut back, 8 bases at V and 0 bases at J, with 8 bases in the middle. The CDR3 contains 13 residues. The germline CDR1 and CDR2 sequences are MNHEY and SVGAGI. In nucleotides, the CDR3 is TGTGCCAGCGGGCGGAATAGCAATCAGCCCCAGCATTTT. Translated, it gives CASGRNSNQPQHF.

This chain joins TRBV7-6 and TRBJ2-7, with TRBD2 matching 13 bases. The CDR3 is 16 residues long. CDR1 is SGHVS and CDR2 is FNYEAQ in the germline V gene. V was pared by 5 bases and J by 4 bases, with 8 bases of the junction left unmatched. CDR3 protein: CASSPLAGGPGYEQYF. In DNA form, the CDR3 reads TGTGCCAGCAGCCCACTAGCGGGAGGGCCTGGGTACGAGCAGTACTTC.

The chain carries TRBV19 and TRBJ1-2, with D possibly being TRBD1 (5 bases). V shed 5 bases and J shed 5 bases, with 12 bases lying between them. The germline CDR1 and CDR2 sequences are LNHDA and SQIVND (reference sequence). CDR3 length: 13 residues. Here the CDR3 DNA reads TGTGCCAGTAGTTACAGGAATAGATATGGCTACACCTTC. The encoded protein is CASSYRNRYGYTF.

The chain is built from TRBV28 and TRBJ1-2; D may be TRBD1 (5 bases). The germline V gene encodes CDR1 MDHEN and CDR2 SYDVKM. The CDR3 is 14 residues long. Trimming removed 4 bases at V and 4 bases at J, with 13 bases between. The chain's CDR3 is CASSSPRQLYGYTF. The CDR3, as DNA: TGTGCCAGCAGTTCCCCACGACAGCTCTATGGCTACACCTTC.

The chain joins TRBV19 to TRBJ1-5; weak D call: TRBD1 (6 bases). V lost 7 bases, J lost 7 bases, and 17 bases lay in between. The length of the CDR3 is 14 residues. CDR1 and CDR2 (germline): LNHDA, SQIVND (reference sequence). CDR3 nucleotides: TGTGCCAGTACCAAACAGGGTTCGGGGCAGCCCCAGCATTTT. As protein: CASTKQGSGQPQHF.

The chain couples TRBV11-2 to TRBJ2-4, with TRBD2 matching 9 bases. V trimming: 0 bases; J trimming: 8 bases; junction bases outside the gene matches: 5. The CDR3 extends over 15 amino acids. In germline, CDR1 is SGHAT, CDR2 FQNNGV. The CDR3 is CASSLDPGLAHIQYF. In DNA form, the CDR3 reads TGTGCCAGCAGCTTAGACCCGGGACTAGCACACATTCAGTACTTC.

The V gene is TRBV7-9, the J gene TRBJ1-4; TRBD1 is a possible D gene (5 bases). Between the trimmed V and J ends, which lost 6 bases and 8 bases, there was a span of 16 bases. CDR3 size: 14 residues. Germline lookup yields CDR1 SEHNR and CDR2 FQNEAQ (reference sequence). CDR3 sequence: CASRARGPEEKLFF. The CDR3 DNA reads as TGTGCCAGCAGAGCGAGGGGACCGGAGGAAAAACTGTTTTTT.

This clone was counted only a few times. The V gene is TRBV5-1, the J gene TRBJ1-2, with 7 bases lining up with TRBD1. The CDR3 is 15 amino acids. Germline CDR1 reads SGHRS; CDR2 reads YFSETQ. V lost 0 bases to trimming and J lost 12 bases; unmatched junction nucleotides: 14. CDR3 in amino acids: CASSLEFDYRGENTF. The CDR3 bases are TGCGCCAGCAGCTTGGAGTTCGATTACAGGGGTGAAAACACCTTC.

The V gene is TRBV19, the J gene TRBJ1-2; a weak D match, TRBD1 (5 bases). Trimming pared 5 bases from V and 6 bases from J, leaving 22 bases between. The germline V gene has CDR1 LNHDA and CDR2 SQIVND (reference sequence). This CDR3 spans 16 amino acids. The CDR3 DNA sequence: TGTGCCAGTAGTGGTCAGGGTATGTCGTATACGGATGGCTACACCTTC. Protein product: CASSGQGMSYTDGYTF. Combining the CDR3 with reference TRBV19 and TRBJ1-2 gives the whole variable domain DGGITQSPKYLFRKEGQNVTLSCEQNLNHDAMYWYRQDPGQGLRLIYYSQIVNDFQKGDIAEGYSVSREKKESFPLTVTSAQKNPTAFYLCASSGQGMSYTDGYTFGSGTRLTVV.

The V and J genes are TRBV9 and TRBJ2-1; D possibly matches TRBD1 or TRBD2 (6 bases each). V was pared by 0 bases and J by 2 bases, with 12 bases between. Germline CDR1 SGDLS, CDR2 YYNGEE. CDR3 length: 16 amino acids. The CDR3 region has the DNA TGTGCCAGCAGCGTAGGTAAGGGGGGAACCTACAATGAGCAGTTCTTC. Its translation is CASSVGKGGTYNEQFF.

The chain combines TRBV2 with TRBJ1-1; D is uncertain. Deletions cut 6 bases from V and 1 base from J, with 9 bases between. The CDR3 is 13 residues long. CDR1 and CDR2 from the germline V gene are SNHLY and FYNNEI. CDR3 sequence reads: CASRGITNTEAFF. DNA of the CDR3: TGTGCCAGCAGAGGGATAACGAACACTGAAGCTTTCTTT.

The V gene is TRBV5-5, the J gene TRBJ2-5; TRBD2 matches 10 bases. Germline CDR1 is SGHKS and CDR2 is YYEKEE (reference sequence). There are 14 residues in the CDR3. The J segment lost 1 base and the V segment lost 5 bases, leaving 2 bases of the junction unmatched. For the CDR3, the DNA is TGTGCCAGCAGTTGGACTAGCGGCCAAGAGACCCAGTACTTC. It codes for CASSWTSGQETQYF.

The V and J genes are TRBV27 and TRBJ2-7; no reliable D call. Germline CDR1 MNHEY, CDR2 SMNVEV (reference sequence). The CDR3 length is 14 residues. V shed 3 bases and J shed 2 bases, with 11 bases lying between them. The CDR3: CASSFGPGTYEQYF. CDR3 DNA sequence: TGTGCCAGCAGTTTTGGTCCCGGCACCTACGAGCAGTACTTC.

The CDR3 here is CASSLFRVGYGYTF. The CDR3 DNA sequence: TGTGCCAGCAGCTTGTTCAGGGTGGGCTATGGCTACACCTTC. The chain recombines TRBV5-4 with TRBJ1-2; D possibly corresponds to TRBD1 (5 bases). V lost 1 base, J lost 4 bases, and 11 bases lay in between. CDR1 and CDR2 from the germline V gene are SGHNT and YYREEE (reference sequence). The CDR3 length is 14 residues.

The genes are TRBV12-5 and TRBJ2-7, with 9 nucleotides matching TRBD2. CDR3 length: 15 amino acids. Germline CDR1 LGHNT, CDR2 FRNRAP. With V trimmed by 4 bases and J by 2 bases, 6 bases remained unmatched. The CDR3 sequence is CASGSEREVTYEQYF. The CDR3 coding sequence is TGTGCTAGTGGTTCAGAGCGGGAGGTCACCTACGAGCAGTACTTC. The whole variable domain, remainder taken from reference TRBV12-5 and TRBJ2-7, is DARVTQTPRHKVTEMGQEVTMRCQPILGHNTVFWYRQTMMQGLELLAYFRNRAPLDDSGMPKDRFSAEMPDATLATLKIQPSEPRDSAVYFCASGSEREVTYEQYFGPGTRLTVT.

The CDR3 region has the DNA TGTGCCAGCAGTTATTCTGGGGGGCCCAATCAGCCCCAGCATTTT. Translated: CASSYSGGPNQPQHF. The chain carries TRBV27 and TRBJ1-5, with a possible D match to TRBD1 (6 bases). There are 15 residues in the CDR3. CDR1 and CDR2 (germline): MNHEY, SMNVEV (reference sequence). V gave up 4 bases and J gave up 3 bases, with 13 bases separating them.

This clone occurred a few times. The chain joins TRBV30 to TRBJ1-2; D is ambiguous. This CDR3 has 12 amino acids. Trimming took 4 bases from V and 4 from J, leaving 10 bases between them. CDR1 GTSNPN and CDR2 SVGIG come from the germline V gene (reference sequence). This CDR3 reads CAWTPKPYGYTF. In nucleotides, the CDR3 is TGTGCCTGGACGCCCAAGCCCTATGGCTACACCTTC.

The CDR3 sequence: CASTPWGQDNQPQHF. The CDR3, as DNA: TGTGCCAGTACCCCGTGGGGACAGGACAATCAGCCCCAGCATTTT. The chain employs TRBV19 and TRBJ1-5, with 8 bases that match TRBD1. From germline, CDR1 is LNHDA and CDR2 SQIVND (reference sequence). V was pared by 7 bases and J by 3 bases, with 8 bases of the junction left unmatched. The length of the CDR3 is 15 residues.

CDR3 DNA: TGTGCCTCCGGGACAGGAGGCTACGAGCAGTACTTC. Encoded protein: CASGTGGYEQYF. The chain joins TRBV6-1 to TRBJ2-7, with TRBD1 matching over 8 bases. This CDR3 comprises 12 residues. Trimming took 11 bases from V and 3 from J; bases not matched to a gene: 6. CDR1 is MNHNS and CDR2 is SASEGT in the germline V gene.

J is TRBJ1-2 and V is TRBV9, with 10 bases aligning to TRBD1. This CDR3 contains 15 residues. Germline V gene lookup returns CDR1 SGDLS and CDR2 YYNGEE. V dropped 4 bases and J dropped 5; count of bases not matched to a gene: 8. The CDR3 region is CASSPGTGAEYGYTF. CDR3 nucleotide sequence: TGTGCCAGCAGCCCCGGGACAGGGGCGGAGTATGGCTACACCTTC. The whole variable domain, remainder taken from reference TRBV9 and TRBJ1-2, is DSGVTQTPKHLITATGQRVTLRCSPRSGDLSVYWYQQSLDQGLQFLIQYYNGEERAKGNILERFSAQQFPDLHSELNLSSLELGDSALYFCASSPGTGAEYGYTFGSGTRLTVV.

This clone was observed a few times. The DNA of the CDR3 is TGTGCCAGCTCACCACCGTCTCGGGCATCTGAAGCTTTCTTT. Amino acid sequence: CASSPPSRASEAFF. The rearrangement uses TRBV18 and TRBJ1-1; D remains unclear. Germline V gene lookup returns CDR1 KGHSH and CDR2 LQKENI. Trimming shortened V by 0 bases and J by 6 bases, and 11 bases separated the two germline ends. CDR3 length: 14 residues.

The rearrangement uses TRBV5-1 and TRBJ2-3, with TRBD2 matching 10 bases. Germline V lookup: CDR1 SGHRS, CDR2 YFSETQ. The V gene end was trimmed by 4 bases and the J gene end by 2 bases; junction bases not matched to a gene: 10. The CDR3 contains 17 residues. The CDR3 loop is CASSLLPLAGSTDTQYF. In nucleotides, the CDR3 is TGCGCCAGCAGCCTCCTACCACTAGCGGGATCCACAGATACGCAGTATTTT.

The rearrangement links TRBV2 to TRBJ2-5, with D tentatively TRBD1 (6 bases). The CDR3 loop spans 13 amino acids. The germline gives CDR1 SNHLY, CDR2 FYNNEI. The V end lost 5 bases, the J end lost 4 bases, and 11 bases lay between the germline ends. Here the CDR3 reads CASSPGVPETQYF. CDR3 bases: TGTGCCAGCAGTCCAGGGGTCCCAGAGACCCAGTACTTC.

This rearrangement joins TRBV5-1 to TRBJ2-1; 8 nucleotides align to TRBD2. With 4 bases clipped from V and 5 bases from J, the junction kept 17 bases outside the gene matches. Germline CDR1 and CDR2: SGHRS and YFSETQ. CDR3 length: 18 residues. CDR3: CASSGGGNKAGAHNEQFF. Here the CDR3 DNA reads TGCGCCAGCAGCGGGGGTGGCAATAAAGCGGGAGCCCACAATGAGCAGTTCTTC.

In this sample, this clone turned up a few times. The V gene is TRBV15, the J gene TRBJ2-7; D possibly corresponds to TRBD2 (5 bases). Germline V CDR1 and CDR2: LNHNV, YYDKDF (reference sequence). The CDR3 extends over 15 amino acids. Trimming removed 0 bases from V and 5 bases from J, with 14 bases in between. The CDR3 region is CATSRDGGRQNEQYF. The CDR3 bases are TGTGCCACCAGCAGAGATGGAGGCAGGCAGAACGAGCAGTACTTC. Filled out from reference TRBV15 and TRBJ2-7, the complete variable domain reads DAMVIQNPRYQVTQFGKPVTLSCSQTLNHNVMYWYQQKSSQAPKLLFHYYDKDFNNEADTPDNFQSRRPNTSFCFLDIRSPGLGDTAMYLCATSRDGGRQNEQYFGPGTRLTVT.

The rearrangement links TRBV10-3 to TRBJ2-3; 7 nucleotides agree with TRBD2. Germline trimming cut 5 bases from V and 6 bases from J; bases unmatched to any gene: 11. This CDR3 is built from 15 residues. CDR1 is ENHRY and CDR2 is SYGVKD in the germline V gene. The DNA for the CDR3 is TGTGCCATCAGTCCGAGCGGGATCGTCCGTGATACGCAGTATTTT. It yields the protein CAISPSGIVRDTQYF.